Shown below are 3 T cell receptor beta chains from a single sample sequenced in a study of blood T cell repertoires in COVID-19. Sequencing used immunoSEQ multiplex PCR; TCRdb keeps in-frame clones, though not all of them. This sample has 150,000 or so clones; 75% to 90% occur once, and the top ten carry about 6%. Sequencing input: peripheral blood. Receptor source: a man aged 80 or over with acute or convalescent COVID-19.

The rearrangement uses TRBV7-9 and TRBJ2-3, with a weak D call TRBD1 (7 bases). Trimming cost V 5 bases and J 1 base, with 13 bases left between them. This CDR3 comprises 15 residues. CDR1 is SEHNR and CDR2 is FQNEAQ in the germline V gene (reference sequence). The CDR3 loop reads CASSHQGGRTDTQYF. DNA for the CDR3: TGTGCCAGCAGCCATCAGGGGGGACGCACAGATACGCAGTATTTT.

The chain carries TRBV28 and TRBJ2-3, with D unresolved. The CDR3 spans 13 residues. V was pared by 4 bases and J by 4 bases, with 9 bases between. Per germline, CDR1 MDHEN and CDR2 SYDVKM. CDR3: CASSSYRADTQYF. In DNA form, the CDR3 reads TGTGCCAGCAGTTCCTACCGCGCAGATACGCAGTATTTT.

V is TRBV10-3 and J is TRBJ1-4; D is perhaps TRBD1 (5 bases). Germline assignment: CDR1 ENHRY and CDR2 SYGVKD. The ends were cut back, 0 bases at V and 8 bases at J, with 16 bases in the middle. The CDR3 sequence is 16 residues long. The chain's CDR3 is CAISESFREVGEKLFF. CDR3 nucleotides: TGTGCCATCAGTGAGTCGTTCAGGGAAGTAGGGGAAAAACTGTTTTTT.